This T cell receptor beta chain was captured in a study of graft-versus-host responses after intestinal transplantation. Germline-derived CDR1 and CDR2 are MNHNS and SASEGT. V was pared by 8 bases and J by 0 bases, with 15 bases between. The CDR3 is made up of 15 amino acids. On this clone itself: Its antigen is not known.

TCRdb's copy holds only in-frame clones and misses some; the assay was immunoSEQ multiplex PCR. Found here are some 110,000 clones, approximately 93% of them singletons; the top ten hold more than 0.95%. Findings of the study overall: Among circulating GvH clones, peak levels were associated with early post-transplant declines in HvG clones. Some patients had graft-donor T cell macrochimerism, and their allografts showed high graft-versus-host to host-versus-graft clonal ratios. In recipient marrow, GvH clones were found, and some appeared first in ileum or blood.

The chain is built from TRBV6-1 and TRBJ2-3; D is uncertain. The receptor was derived from a human donor who was the organ donor for an intestinal transplant. The material sequenced was unstimulated CD8+ T cells sorted from spleen or lymph node cells, taken before transplant. CDR3 DNA: TGTGCCAGCCGCCCAACTTCGGCTAGCACAGATACGCAGTATTTT. This gives the protein CASRPTSASTDTQYF.